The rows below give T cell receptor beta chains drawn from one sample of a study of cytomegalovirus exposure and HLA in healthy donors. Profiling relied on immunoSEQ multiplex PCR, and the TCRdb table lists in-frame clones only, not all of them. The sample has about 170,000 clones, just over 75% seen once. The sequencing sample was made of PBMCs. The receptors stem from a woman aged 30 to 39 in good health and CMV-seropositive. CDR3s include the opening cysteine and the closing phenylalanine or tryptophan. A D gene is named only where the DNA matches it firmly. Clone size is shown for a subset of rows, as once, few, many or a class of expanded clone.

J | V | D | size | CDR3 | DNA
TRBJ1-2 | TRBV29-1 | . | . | CSTGGVDGAANYGYTF | TGCAGCACTGGAGGTGTAGACGGAGCAGCTAACTATGGCTACACCTTC
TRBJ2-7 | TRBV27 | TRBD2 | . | CASSPGLAMNEQYF | TGTGCCAGCAGTCCCGGACTAGCGATGAACGAGCAGTACTTC
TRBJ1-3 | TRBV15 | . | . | CATSRDWWGGGNTIYF | TGTGCCACCAGCAGAGATTGGTGGGGCGGTGGAAACACCATATATTTT
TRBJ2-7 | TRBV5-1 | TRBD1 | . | CASSLEGQGADEQYF | TGCGCCAGCAGCTTGGAGGGACAGGGGGCGGACGAGCAGTACTTC
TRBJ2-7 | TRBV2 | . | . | CASLQGRSEQYF | TGTGCCAGCTTACAGGGGAGGAGCGAGCAGTACTTC
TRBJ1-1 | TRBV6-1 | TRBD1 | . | CASRLETGGFGEAFF | TGTGCCAGCCGCCTCGAGACAGGGGGGTTTGGGGAAGCTTTCTTT
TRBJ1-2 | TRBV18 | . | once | CASSPPETYRGYTF | TGTGCCAGCTCACCACCAGAAACCTATCGGGGCTACACCTTC
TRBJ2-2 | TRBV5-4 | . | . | CASSPEASPNTGELFF | TGTGCCAGCAGCCCGGAGGCTAGCCCTAACACCGGGGAGCTGTTTTTT
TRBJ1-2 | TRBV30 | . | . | CAWSVAGKSNYGYTF | TGTGCCTGGAGTGTTGCAGGGAAGAGTAACTATGGCTACACCTTC
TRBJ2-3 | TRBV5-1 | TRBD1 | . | CASHDRAPSTDTQYF | TGCGCCAGCCATGACAGGGCTCCTAGCACAGATACGCAGTATTTT
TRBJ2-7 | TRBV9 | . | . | CASSVGAGRFNYEQYF | TGTGCCAGCAGCGTAGGAGCAGGCCGATTTAACTACGAGCAGTACTTC
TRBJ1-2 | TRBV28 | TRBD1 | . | CASNVPGQNYGYTF | TGTGCCAGCAATGTTCCGGGACAGAACTATGGCTACACCTTC
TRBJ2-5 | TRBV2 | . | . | CASRGQQGWQETQYF | TGTGCCAGCAGGGGGCAACAGGGTTGGCAAGAGACCCAGTACTTC
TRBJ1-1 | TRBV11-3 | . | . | CASSFDQDEAFF | TGTGCCAGCAGCTTTGACCAGGATGAAGCTTTCTTT
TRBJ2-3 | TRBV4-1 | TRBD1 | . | CASSHLHGTGSTDTQYF | TGCGCCAGCAGCCACCTACACGGGACAGGGTCCACAGATACGCAGTATTTT
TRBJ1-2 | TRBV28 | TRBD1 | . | CASSFPGQGYSYTF | TGTGCCAGCAGTTTCCCAGGACAGGGTTATAGCTACACCTTC
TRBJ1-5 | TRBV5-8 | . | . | CASSLELSGLRGQPQHF | TGTGCCAGCAGCTTGGAGTTAAGCGGGCTTCGGGGGCAGCCCCAGCATTTT
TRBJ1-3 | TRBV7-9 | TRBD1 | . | CASSSTGYFSGNTIYF | TGTGCCAGCAGCTCGACAGGGTACTTCTCTGGAAACACCATATATTTT
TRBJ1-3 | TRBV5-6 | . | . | CASSLDSTIYF | TGTGCCAGCAGCTTGGATAGCACCATATATTTT
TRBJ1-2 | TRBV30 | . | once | CAWSVEGMGYGYTF | TGTGCCTGGAGTGTAGAGGGAATGGGCTATGGCTACACCTTC
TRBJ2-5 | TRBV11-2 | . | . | CASSFSASSETQYF | TGTGCCAGCAGCTTTAGCGCTAGCTCGGAGACCCAGTACTTC
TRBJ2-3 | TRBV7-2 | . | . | CASSFPSTDTQYF | TGTGCCAGCAGCTTTCCTAGCACAGATACGCAGTATTTT
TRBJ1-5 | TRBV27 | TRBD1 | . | CASRMGQPSNQPQHF | TGTGCCAGCAGGATGGGACAGCCTAGCAATCAGCCCCAGCATTTT
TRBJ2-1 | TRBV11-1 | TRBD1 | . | CASSSQGTSYNEQFF | TGTGCCAGCAGCTCACAGGGGACCTCCTACAATGAGCAGTTCTTC
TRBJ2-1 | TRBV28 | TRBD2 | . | CAVQRGSSYNEQFF | TGTGCCGTCCAGCGGGGTAGCTCCTACAATGAGCAGTTCTTC
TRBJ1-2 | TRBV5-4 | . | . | CASSPETGFSYYGYTF | TGTGCCAGCAGCCCGGAAACAGGATTTAGTTACTATGGCTACACCTTC
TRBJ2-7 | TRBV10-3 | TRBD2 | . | CAITGLAASEQYF | TGTGCCATCACCGGACTAGCGGCATCCGAGCAGTACTTC
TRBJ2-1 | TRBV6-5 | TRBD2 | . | CASSYGLADNEQFF | TGTGCCAGCAGTTACGGACTAGCGGACAATGAGCAGTTCTTC
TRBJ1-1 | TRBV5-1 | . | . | CASSFSGGANTEAFF | TGCGCCAGCAGCTTCTCTGGGGGGGCGAACACTGAAGCTTTCTTT
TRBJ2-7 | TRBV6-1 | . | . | CASRIMSYEQYF | TGTGCCAGCAGAATAATGTCCTACGAGCAGTACTTC
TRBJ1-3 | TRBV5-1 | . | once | CASTNNPGNTIYF | TGCGCCAGCACCAACAACCCCGGAAACACCATATATTTT